This entry concerns a single T cell receptor (beta chain). This entry is derived from a study of CDR3 diversity in severe acne. The CDR3 covers 16 residues. Germline values: CDR1 SGHRS, CDR2 YFSETQ. V was cut by 0 bases and J by 1 base, with 10 bases left in between. TCRdb recomputed calls from the PCR reads with MiXCR, one row per CDR3 protein. The sample yields roughly 100,000 distinct CDR3 sequences, 51% seen once. The genes are TRBV5-1 and TRBJ1-4, with a possible D match to TRBD1 (6 bases). The TCR sequence derives from a male donor with acne. The sequenced material came from blood. CDR3 sequence reads: CASSLGRGGTNEKLFF. The CDR3 DNA follows: TGCGCCAGCAGCTTGGGAAGGGGGGGAACTAATGAAAAACTGTTTTTT. Full variable domain (outside the CDR3, taken from reference TRBV5-1 and TRBJ1-4): KAGVTQTPRYLIKTRGQQVTLSCSPISGHRSVSWYQQTPGQGLQFLFEYFSETQRNKGNFPGRFSGRQFSNSRSEMNVSTLELGDSALYLCASSLGRGGTNEKLFFGSGTQLSVL.